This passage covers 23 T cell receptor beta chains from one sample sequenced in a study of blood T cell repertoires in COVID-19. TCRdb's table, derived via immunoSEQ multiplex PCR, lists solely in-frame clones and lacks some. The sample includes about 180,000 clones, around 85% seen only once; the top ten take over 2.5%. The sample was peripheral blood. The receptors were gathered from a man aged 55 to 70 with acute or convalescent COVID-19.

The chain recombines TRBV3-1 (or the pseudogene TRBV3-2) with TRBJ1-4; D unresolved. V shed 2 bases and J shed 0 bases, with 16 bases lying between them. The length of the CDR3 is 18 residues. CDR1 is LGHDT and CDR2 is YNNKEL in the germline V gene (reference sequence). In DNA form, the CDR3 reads TGTGCCAGCAGCCAAAACATTCCAGGCGATACAACTAATGAAAAACTGTTTTTT. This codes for CASSQNIPGDTTNEKLFF.

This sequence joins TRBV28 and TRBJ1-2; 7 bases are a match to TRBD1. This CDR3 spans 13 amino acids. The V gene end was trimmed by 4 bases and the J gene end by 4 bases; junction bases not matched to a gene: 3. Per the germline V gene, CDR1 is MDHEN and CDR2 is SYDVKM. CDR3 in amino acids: CASSWGQLYGYTF. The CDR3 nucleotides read TGTGCCAGCAGTTGGGGACAGCTCTATGGCTACACCTTC.

CDR3 residues: CASSPVPLASLNEQFF. CDR3 sequence (DNA): TGTGCCAGCTCACCAGTACCGCTAGCGAGTCTCAATGAGCAGTTCTTC. V and J are TRBV18 and TRBJ2-1; maybe TRBD2 (6 bases). With 2 bases removed from V and 6 bases from J, the gap between germline ends came to 17 bases. Germline V gives CDR1 KGHSH, CDR2 LQKENI. The CDR3 totals 16 residues.

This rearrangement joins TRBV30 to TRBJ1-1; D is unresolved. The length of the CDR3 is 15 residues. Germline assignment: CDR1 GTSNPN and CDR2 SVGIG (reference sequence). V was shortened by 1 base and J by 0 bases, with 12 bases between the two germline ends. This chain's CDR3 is CAWSGRRLVNTEAFF. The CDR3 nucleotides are TGTGCCTGGAGTGGGCGGCGGTTGGTGAACACTGAAGCTTTCTTT.

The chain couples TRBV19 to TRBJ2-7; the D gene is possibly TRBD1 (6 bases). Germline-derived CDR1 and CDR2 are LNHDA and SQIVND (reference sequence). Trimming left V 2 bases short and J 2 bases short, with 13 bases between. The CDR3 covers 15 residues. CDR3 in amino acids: CASSISAGVPYEQYF. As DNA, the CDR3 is TGTGCCAGTAGTATAAGCGCAGGGGTCCCCTACGAGCAGTACTTC.

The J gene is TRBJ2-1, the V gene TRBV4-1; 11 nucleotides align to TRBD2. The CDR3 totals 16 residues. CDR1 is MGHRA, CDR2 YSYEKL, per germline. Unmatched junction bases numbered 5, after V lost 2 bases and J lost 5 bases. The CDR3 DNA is TGCGCCAGCAGCCAACTAGCGGGAGGTAGTAACAATGAGCAGTTCTTC. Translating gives CASSQLAGGSNNEQFF.

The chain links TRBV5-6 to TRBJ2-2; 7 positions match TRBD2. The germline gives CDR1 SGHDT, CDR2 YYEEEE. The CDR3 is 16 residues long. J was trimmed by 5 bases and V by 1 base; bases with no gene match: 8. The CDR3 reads CASSLWAGVRTGELFF. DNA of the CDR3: TGTGCCAGCAGCTTGTGGGCGGGAGTTAGGACCGGGGAGCTGTTTTTT.

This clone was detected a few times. The CDR3 coding sequence is TGTGCCAGCAGCATCCGCTGGGGCGGGACAGGGAGCACCGGGGAGCTGTTTTTT. It specifies CASSIRWGGTGSTGELFF. V and J are TRBV5-6 and TRBJ2-2; 9 bases map to TRBD1. Germline V gene lookup returns CDR1 SGHDT and CDR2 YYEEEE. Trimming removed 4 bases from V and 4 bases from J; junction bases left unmatched: 14. The CDR3 is 18 amino acids.

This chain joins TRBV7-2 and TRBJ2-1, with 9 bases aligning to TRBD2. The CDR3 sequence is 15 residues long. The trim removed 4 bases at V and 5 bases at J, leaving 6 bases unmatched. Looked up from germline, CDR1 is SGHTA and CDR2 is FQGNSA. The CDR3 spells CASSSRAGGNNEQFF. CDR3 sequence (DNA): TGTGCCAGCAGCTCCAGAGCGGGAGGAAACAATGAGCAGTTCTTC.

The CDR3, as DNA: TGTGCCAGCAGTTTAAGGAGGCCCGGCTACACCTTC. It is translated as CASSLRRPGYTF. The J gene is TRBJ1-2, the V gene TRBV28, with no clear D. Between the trimmed V and J ends, which lost 2 bases and 8 bases, there was a span of 9 bases. CDR1 and CDR2 (germline): MDHEN, SYDVKM. The CDR3 loop spans 12 amino acids.

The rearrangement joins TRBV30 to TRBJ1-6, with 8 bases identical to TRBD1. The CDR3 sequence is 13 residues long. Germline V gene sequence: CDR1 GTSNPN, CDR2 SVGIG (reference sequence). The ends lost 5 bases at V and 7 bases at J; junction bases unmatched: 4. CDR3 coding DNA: TGTGCCTGGTCGACAGGGGAAAATTCACCCCTCCACTTT. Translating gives CAWSTGENSPLHF.

For the CDR3, the DNA is TGCGCCAGCAGCCCAGACCCTCGCGGGACTAATGAAAAACTGTTTTTT. This gives the protein CASSPDPRGTNEKLFF. The V call is TRBV5-1, the J call TRBJ1-4; the D is unclear. The germline CDR1 and CDR2 sequences are SGHRS and YFSETQ. This CDR3 has 16 residues. V lost 4 bases, J lost 2 bases, and 15 bases lay in between. Full variable domain (missing parts from reference TRBV5-1 and TRBJ1-4): KAGVTQTPRYLIKTRGQQVTLSCSPISGHRSVSWYQQTPGQGLQFLFEYFSETQRNKGNFPGRFSGRQFSNSRSEMNVSTLELGDSALYLCASSPDPRGTNEKLFFGSGTQLSVL.

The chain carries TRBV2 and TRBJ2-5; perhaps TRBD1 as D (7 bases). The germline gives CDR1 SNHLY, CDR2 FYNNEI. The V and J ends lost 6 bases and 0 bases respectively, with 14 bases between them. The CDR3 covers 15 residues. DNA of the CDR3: TGTGCCAGCAGACGGACAGGACTATACCAAGAGACCCAGTACTTC. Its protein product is CASRRTGLYQETQYF.

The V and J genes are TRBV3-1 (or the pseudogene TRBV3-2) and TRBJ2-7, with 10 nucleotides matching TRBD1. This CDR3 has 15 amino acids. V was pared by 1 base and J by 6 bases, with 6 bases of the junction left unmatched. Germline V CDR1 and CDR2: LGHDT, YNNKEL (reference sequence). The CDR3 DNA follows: TGTGCCAGCAGCCAAGGGGGGACAGGGGTAATCGAGCAGTACTTC. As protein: CASSQGGTGVIEQYF.

Here the CDR3 DNA reads TGTGCCAGCAGTTCGGGGGTAACCACAGATACGCAGTATTTT. Translation gives CASSSGVTTDTQYF. The chain has TRBV5-4 and TRBJ2-3; D may be TRBD2 (6 bases). The CDR3 runs to 14 residues. V lost 5 bases and J lost 2, with 12 bases in between. CDR1 is SGHNT, CDR2 YYREEE, per germline (reference sequence).

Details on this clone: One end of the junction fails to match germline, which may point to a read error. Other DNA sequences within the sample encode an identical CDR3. CDR3 amino acids: CASRAGRGANTGELFF. The CDR3 DNA reads TGTGCCAGCAGAGCGGGGAGGGGCGCGAACACCGGGGAGCTATTTTTT. The chain combines TRBV27 with TRBJ2-2; TRBD2 matches 7 bases. Germline assignment: CDR1 MNHEY and CDR2 SMNVEV (reference sequence). The CDR3 is made up of 16 amino acids.

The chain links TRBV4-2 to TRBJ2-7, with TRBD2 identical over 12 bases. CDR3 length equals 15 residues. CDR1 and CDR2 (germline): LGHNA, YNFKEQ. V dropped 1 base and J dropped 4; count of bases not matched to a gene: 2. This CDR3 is CASSQGGTSGYEQYF. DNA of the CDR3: TGTGCCAGCAGCCAAGGAGGGACTAGCGGGTACGAGCAGTACTTC.

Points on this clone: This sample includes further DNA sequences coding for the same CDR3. CDR3: CASSLGDRVREQYF. DNA for the CDR3: TGTGCCAGCAGCTTAGGGGACAGGGTGAGGGAGCAGTACTTC. The V call is TRBV7-2, the J call TRBJ2-7, with 9 bases that match TRBD1. V lost 1 base, J lost 7 bases, and 5 bases stayed unmatched. This CDR3 has 14 residues. CDR1 SGHTA and CDR2 FQGNSA come from the germline V gene.

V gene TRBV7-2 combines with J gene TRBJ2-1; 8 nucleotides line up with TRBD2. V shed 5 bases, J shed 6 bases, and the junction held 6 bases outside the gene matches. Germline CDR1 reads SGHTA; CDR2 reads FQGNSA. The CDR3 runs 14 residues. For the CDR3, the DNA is TGTGCCAGCAGCCCGGGACTAGAGCCCAATGAGCAGTTCTTC. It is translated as CASSPGLEPNEQFF.

CDR3 coding DNA: TGTGCCAGTAGTACCGACGCCGGACAGGGGAATACGCAGTATTTT. This translates into CASSTDAGQGNTQYF. This chain joins TRBV19 and TRBJ2-3, with TRBD1 matching over 9 bases. J gave up 7 bases and V 4 bases, and 9 bases lay outside the gene matches. There are 15 residues in the CDR3. Germline assignment: CDR1 LNHDA and CDR2 SQIVND (reference sequence).

CDR3 nucleotides: TGTGCTAGTGGTTTGGTACGGCGGGACAGGGGACACCAAGAGACCCAGTACTTC. This encodes CASGLVRRDRGHQETQYF. This chain joins TRBV12-5 and TRBJ2-5, with 10 bases lining up with TRBD1. This CDR3 is 18 amino acids long. Trimming cost V 0 bases and J 0 bases; bases outside gene matches: 7. Per germline, CDR1 LGHNT and CDR2 FRNRAP.

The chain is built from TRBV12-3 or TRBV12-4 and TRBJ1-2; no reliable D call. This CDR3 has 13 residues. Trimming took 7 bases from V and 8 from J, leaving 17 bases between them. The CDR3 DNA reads TGTGCCAGCAACTCTCCGGGGAGCGGAGGCTACACCTTC. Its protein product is CASNSPGSGGYTF.

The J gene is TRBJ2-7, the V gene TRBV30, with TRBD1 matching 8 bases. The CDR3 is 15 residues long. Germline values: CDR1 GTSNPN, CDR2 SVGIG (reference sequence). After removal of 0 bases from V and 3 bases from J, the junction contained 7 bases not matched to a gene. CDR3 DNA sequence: TGTGCCTGGAGTGTGGGGGGTACAGGGGGCTACGAGCAGTACTTC. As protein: CAWSVGGTGGYEQYF.